The rows below give T cell receptor beta chains drawn from one sample of a study of T cells in Graves' hyperthyroidism and ophthalmopathy. Using its own MiXCR run on the multiplex PCR reads, TCRdb lists one record per CDR3 protein. The sample has some 620,000 distinct CDR3 sequences, about 16% seen once. Sequenced material: blood. Receptors originate from a woman aged 25-40 years with Graves' hyperthyroidism. Both conserved end residues are part of each CDR3. Each record gives: D gene, CDR3 length, clone size, J gene, V gene, CDR3 protein, CDR3 DNA. A D gene is named only where the DNA matches it firmly. Expanded clones get a size class; other rows say once, few or many, or leave the size out.

TRBD2,17,NA,TRBJ2-3,TRBV4-1,CASSQRASGKGADTQYF,TGTGCCAGCAGCCAACGGGCTAGCGGGAAAGGAGCAGATACGCAGTATTTT
TRBD2,16,many,TRBJ2-3,TRBV20-1,CSAPGTSGRYTDTQYF,TGCAGTGCTCCCGGGACTAGCGGGAGATACACAGATACGCAGTATTTT
TRBD2,15,many,TRBJ2-7,TRBV2,CASSETLAGGYEQYF,TGTGCCAGCAGCGAAACACTAGCGGGAGGATACGAGCAGTACTTC
TRBD1,17,many,TRBJ2-3,TRBV15,CATSRIGQGASTDTQYF,TGTGCCACCAGCAGAATAGGACAGGGGGCGAGCACAGATACGCAGTATTTT
NA,14,few,TRBJ2-4,TRBV10-3,CAISNSGLVNIQYF,TGTGCCATCAGCAATAGTGGATTGGTCAACATTCAGTACTTC
TRBD1,13,many,TRBJ2-7,TRBV5-1,CASSWGQKYEQYF,TGCGCCAGCAGCTGGGGACAGAAATACGAGCAGTACTTC
NA,14,NA,TRBJ2-7,TRBV5-1,CASSLVAGSDEQYF,TGCGCCAGCAGCTTGGTCGCGGGATCGGACGAGCAGTACTTC
NA,14,NA,TRBJ2-4,TRBV6-1,CASSERSGLNIQYF,TGTGCCAGCAGTGAAAGATCTGGGTTAAACATTCAGTACTTC
NA,15,NA,TRBJ2-7,TRBV7-7,CASSLRDTPAYEQYF,TGTGCTAGCAGCTTACGGGACACCCCGGCATACGAGCAGTACTTC
NA,15,many,TRBJ1-5,TRBV2,CASSLVKHSNQPQHF,TGTGCCAGCAGTCTGGTCAAACATAGCAATCAGCCCCAGCATTTT
NA,14,many,TRBJ2-1,TRBV11-1,CASSLGPLGNEQFF,TGTGCCAGCAGCTTAGGCCCCTTAGGCAATGAGCAGTTCTTC
TRBD1,15,NA,TRBJ1-4,TRBV9,CASSAGTGSNEKLFF,TGTGCCAGCAGCGCAGGGACAGGGAGTAATGAAAAACTGTTTTTT
NA,12,NA,TRBJ2-1,TRBV9,CASSENLNEQFF,TGTGCCAGCAGCGAGAACTTGAATGAGCAGTTCTTC
TRBD1,14,many,TRBJ2-1,TRBV28,CASSTGGDYNEQFF,TGTGCCAGCTCGACAGGGGGCGACTACAATGAGCAGTTCTTC
TRBD1,15,many,TRBJ2-5,TRBV12-3/TRBV12-4,CASSRRDRLEETQYF,TGTGCCAGCAGTCGACGGGACAGGTTGGAGGAGACCCAGTACTTC
NA,13,many,TRBJ2-3,TRBV30,CAWSYTTADTQYF,TGTGCCTGGAGCTACACCACGGCAGATACGCAGTATTTT
TRBD2,17,many,TRBJ2-3,TRBV15,CATSREGTSEGTDTQYF,TGTGCCACCAGCAGAGAGGGGACTAGCGAGGGCACAGATACGCAGTATTTT
TRBD2,15,few,TRBJ2-2,TRBV2,CASSRSGTDTGELFF,TGTGCCAGCAGCCGAAGCGGGACGGACACCGGGGAGCTGTTTTTT
TRBD2,15,NA,TRBJ2-3,TRBV10-3,CAIAASGIQADTQYF,TGTGCCATCGCGGCTAGCGGGATTCAAGCAGATACGCAGTATTTT
NA,12,many,TRBJ2-2,TRBV28,CASSFPAGELFF,TGTGCCAGCAGTTTTCCGGCCGGGGAGCTGTTTTTT
TRBD1,13,many,TRBJ1-2,TRBV2,CASSGTGTYGYTF,TGTGCCAGCAGTGGGACAGGGACCTATGGCTACACCTTC
NA,12,NA,TRBJ2-5,TRBV7-8,CTVGHHQETQYF,TGTACCGTGGGACACCACCAAGAGACCCAGTACTTC
NA,15,few,TRBJ1-5,TRBV7-2,CASSLIKDPNQPQHF,TGTGCCAGCAGCTTAATAAAGGATCCCAATCAGCCCCAGCATTTT
TRBD2,15,NA,TRBJ2-6,TRBV27,CASGGLGSGANVLTF,TGTGCCAGCGGTGGACTAGGCTCTGGGGCCAACGTCCTGACTTTC
TRBD1,14,many,TRBJ1-2,TRBV28,CASRSYRGLHGYTF,TGTGCCAGCAGGAGTTACAGGGGGCTTCATGGCTACACCTTC
NA,13,many,TRBJ1-2,TRBV7-3,CASSLAPGYGYTF,TGTGCCAGCAGCTTGGCCCCGGGGTATGGCTACACCTTC
NA,13,NA,TRBJ1-5,TRBV20-1,CSAGQYSNQPQHF,TGCAGTGCCGGACAATATAGCAATCAGCCCCAGCATTTT
NA,14,NA,TRBJ1-3,TRBV6-6,CASSYGGTGNTIYF,TGTGCCAGCAGTTACGGGGGGACTGGAAACACCATATATTTT
TRBD2,15,few,TRBJ2-1,TRBV20-1,CSVRQREGPINEQFF,TGCAGTGTTAGACAGCGGGAGGGCCCTATCAATGAGCAGTTCTTC
NA,14,few,TRBJ1-1,TRBV19,CASRGGVEHTEAFF,TGTGCCAGTAGGGGGGGAGTGGAACACACTGAAGCTTTCTTT
NA,13,many,TRBJ1-2,TRBV18,CASSPTGNDGYTF,TGTGCCAGCTCACCAACCGGGAATGACGGCTACACCTTC